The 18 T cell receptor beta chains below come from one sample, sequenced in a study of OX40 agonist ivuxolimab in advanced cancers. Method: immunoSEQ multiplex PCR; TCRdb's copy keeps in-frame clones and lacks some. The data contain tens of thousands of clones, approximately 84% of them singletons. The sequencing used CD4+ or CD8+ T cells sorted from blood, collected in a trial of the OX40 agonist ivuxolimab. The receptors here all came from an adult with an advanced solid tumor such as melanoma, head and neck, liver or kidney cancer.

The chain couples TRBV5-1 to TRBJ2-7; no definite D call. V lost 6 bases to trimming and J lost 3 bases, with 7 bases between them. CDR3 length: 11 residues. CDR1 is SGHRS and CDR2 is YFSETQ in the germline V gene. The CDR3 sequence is CASKGVYEQYF. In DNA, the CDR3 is TGCGCCAGCAAGGGTGTCTACGAGCAGTACTTC.

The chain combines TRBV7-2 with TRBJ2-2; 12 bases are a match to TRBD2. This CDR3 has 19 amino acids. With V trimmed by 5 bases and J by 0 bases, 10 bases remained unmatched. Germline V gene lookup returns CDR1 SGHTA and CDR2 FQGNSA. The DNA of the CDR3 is TGTGCCAGCAGCATATCGGGACTAGCGGGTGATACGAACACCGGGGAGCTGTTTTTT. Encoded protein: CASSISGLAGDTNTGELFF.

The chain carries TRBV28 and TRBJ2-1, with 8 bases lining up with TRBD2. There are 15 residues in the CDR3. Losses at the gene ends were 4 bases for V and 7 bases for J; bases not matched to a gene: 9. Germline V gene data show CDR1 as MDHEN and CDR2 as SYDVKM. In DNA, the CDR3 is TGTGCCAGCAGTTGGCATAGCGGGACGGAGAATGAGCAGTTCTTC. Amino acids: CASSWHSGTENEQFF. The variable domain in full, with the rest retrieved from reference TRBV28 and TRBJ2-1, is DVKVTQSSRYLVKRTGEKVFLECVQDMDHENMFWYRQDPGLGLRLIYFSYDVKMKEKGDIPEGYSVSREKKERFSLILESASTNQTSMYLCASSWHSGTENEQFFGPGTRLTVL.

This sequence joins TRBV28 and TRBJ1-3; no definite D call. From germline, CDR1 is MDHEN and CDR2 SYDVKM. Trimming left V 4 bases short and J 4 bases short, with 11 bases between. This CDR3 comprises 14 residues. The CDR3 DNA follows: TGTGCCAGCAGTTCCACTTCCCCCGGAAACACCATATATTTT. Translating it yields CASSSTSPGNTIYF.

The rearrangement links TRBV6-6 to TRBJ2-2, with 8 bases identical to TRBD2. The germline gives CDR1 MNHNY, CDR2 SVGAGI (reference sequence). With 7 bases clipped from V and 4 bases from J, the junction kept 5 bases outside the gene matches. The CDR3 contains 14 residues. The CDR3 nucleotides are TGTGCCAGCAATCTAGCGGGTGGCACCGGGGAGCTGTTTTTT. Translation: CASNLAGGTGELFF.

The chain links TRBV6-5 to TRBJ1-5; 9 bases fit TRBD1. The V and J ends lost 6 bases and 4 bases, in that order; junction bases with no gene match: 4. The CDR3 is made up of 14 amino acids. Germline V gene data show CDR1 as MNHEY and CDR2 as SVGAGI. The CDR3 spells CASRQGAGNQPQHF. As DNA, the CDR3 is TGTGCCAGCAGACAGGGGGCAGGAAATCAGCCCCAGCATTTT.

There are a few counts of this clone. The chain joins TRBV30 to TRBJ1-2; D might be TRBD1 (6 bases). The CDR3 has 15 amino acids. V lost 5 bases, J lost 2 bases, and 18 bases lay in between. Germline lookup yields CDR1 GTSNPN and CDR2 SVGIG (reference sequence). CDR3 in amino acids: CAWRLTGSRNYGYTF. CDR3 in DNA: TGTGCCTGGCGCCTAACAGGGTCCCGAAACTATGGCTACACCTTC. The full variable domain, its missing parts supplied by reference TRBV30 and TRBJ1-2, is SQTIHQWPATLVQPVGSPLSLECTVEGTSNPNLYWYRQAAGRGLQLLFYSVGIGQISSEVPQNLSASRPQDRQFILSSKKLLLSDSGFYLCAWRLTGSRNYGYTFGSGTRLTVV.

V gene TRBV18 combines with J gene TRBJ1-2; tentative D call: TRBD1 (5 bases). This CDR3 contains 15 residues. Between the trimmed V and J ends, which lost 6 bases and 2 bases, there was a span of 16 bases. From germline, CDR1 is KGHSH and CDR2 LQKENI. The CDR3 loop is CASSTGQGGNYGYTF. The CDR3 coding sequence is TGTGCCAGCTCGACGGGGCAGGGAGGCAACTATGGCTACACCTTC. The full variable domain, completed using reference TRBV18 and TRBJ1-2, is NAGVMQNPRHLVRRRGQEARLRCSPMKGHSHVYWYRQLPEEGLKFMVYLQKENIIDESGMPKERFSAEFPKEGPSILRIQQVVRGDSAAYFCASSTGQGGNYGYTFGSGTRLTVV.

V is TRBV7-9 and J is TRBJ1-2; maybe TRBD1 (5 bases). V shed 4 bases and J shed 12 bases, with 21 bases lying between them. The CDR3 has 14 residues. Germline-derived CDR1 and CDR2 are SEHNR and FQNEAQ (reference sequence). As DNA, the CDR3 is TGTGCCAGCAGCTCCCTAGTTGGGACGAACAGAGACACCTTC. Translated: CASSSLVGTNRDTF. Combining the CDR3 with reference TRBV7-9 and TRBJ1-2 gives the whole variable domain DTGVSQNPRHKITKRGQNVTFRCDPISEHNRLYWYRQTLGQGPEFLTYFQNEAQLEKSRLLSDRFSAERPKGSFSTLEIQRTEQGDSAMYLCASSSLVGTNRDTFGSGTRLTVV.

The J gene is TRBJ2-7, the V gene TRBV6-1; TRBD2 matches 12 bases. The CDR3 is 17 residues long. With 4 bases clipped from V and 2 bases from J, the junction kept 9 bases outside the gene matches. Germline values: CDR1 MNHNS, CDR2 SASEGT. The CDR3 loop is CASSAGTSGHLAYEQYF. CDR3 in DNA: TGTGCCAGCAGTGCAGGGACTAGCGGGCATCTAGCCTACGAGCAGTACTTC.

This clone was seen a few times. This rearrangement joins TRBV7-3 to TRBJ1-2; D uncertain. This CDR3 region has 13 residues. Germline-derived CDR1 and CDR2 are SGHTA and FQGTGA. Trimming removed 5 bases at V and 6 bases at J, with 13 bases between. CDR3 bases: TGTGCCAGCAGCAAGAGTAACAGAAATGGCTACACCTTC. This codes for CASSKSNRNGYTF.

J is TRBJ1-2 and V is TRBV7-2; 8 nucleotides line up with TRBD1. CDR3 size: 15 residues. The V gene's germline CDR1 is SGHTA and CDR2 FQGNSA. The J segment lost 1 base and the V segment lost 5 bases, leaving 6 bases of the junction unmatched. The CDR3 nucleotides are TGTGCCAGCAGCGAAAGGACAGGGCATAACTATGGCTACACCTTC. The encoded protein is CASSERTGHNYGYTF.

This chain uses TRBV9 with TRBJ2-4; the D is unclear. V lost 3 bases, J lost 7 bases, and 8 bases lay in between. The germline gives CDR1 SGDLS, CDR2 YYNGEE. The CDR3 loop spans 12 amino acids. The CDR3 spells CASSGLDNIQYF. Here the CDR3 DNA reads TGTGCCAGCAGCGGTCTAGATAACATTCAGTACTTC.

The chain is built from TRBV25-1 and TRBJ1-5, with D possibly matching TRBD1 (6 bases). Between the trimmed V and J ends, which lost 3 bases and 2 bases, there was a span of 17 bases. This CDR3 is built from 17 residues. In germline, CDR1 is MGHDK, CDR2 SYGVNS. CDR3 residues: CASSDGQGPVGNQPQHF. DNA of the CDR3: TGTGCCAGCAGTGACGGGCAGGGGCCCGTCGGCAATCAGCCCCAGCATTTT.

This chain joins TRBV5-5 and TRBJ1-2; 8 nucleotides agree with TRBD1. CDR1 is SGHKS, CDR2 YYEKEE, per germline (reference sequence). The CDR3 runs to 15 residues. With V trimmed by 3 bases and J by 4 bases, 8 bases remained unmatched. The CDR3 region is CASSSGQGGVYGYTF. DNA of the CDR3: TGTGCCAGCAGCTCCGGACAGGGCGGAGTCTATGGCTACACCTTC.

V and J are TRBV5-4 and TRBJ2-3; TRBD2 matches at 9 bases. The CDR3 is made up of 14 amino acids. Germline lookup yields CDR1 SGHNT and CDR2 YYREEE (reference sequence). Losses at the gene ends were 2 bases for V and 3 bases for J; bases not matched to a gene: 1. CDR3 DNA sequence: TGTGCCAGCAGCTTTAGCGGGAGAACAGATACGCAGTATTTT. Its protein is CASSFSGRTDTQYF.

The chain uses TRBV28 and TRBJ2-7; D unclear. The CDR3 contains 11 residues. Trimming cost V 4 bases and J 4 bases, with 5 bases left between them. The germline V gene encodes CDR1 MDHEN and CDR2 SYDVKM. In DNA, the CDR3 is TGTGCCAGCAGTTCTGTATACGAGCAGTACTTC. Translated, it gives CASSSVYEQYF. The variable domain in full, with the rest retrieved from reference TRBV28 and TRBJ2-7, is DVKVTQSSRYLVKRTGEKVFLECVQDMDHENMFWYRQDPGLGLRLIYFSYDVKMKEKGDIPEGYSVSREKKERFSLILESASTNQTSMYLCASSSVYEQYFGPGTRLTVT.

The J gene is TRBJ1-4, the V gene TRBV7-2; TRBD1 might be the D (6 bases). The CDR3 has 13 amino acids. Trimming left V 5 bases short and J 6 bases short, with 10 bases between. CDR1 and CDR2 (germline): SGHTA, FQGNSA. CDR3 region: CASSLNRDEKLFF. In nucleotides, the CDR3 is TGTGCCAGCAGCCTTAACAGGGATGAAAAACTGTTTTTT.